This T cell receptor beta chain was identified during a study of T-cell reconstitution after alpha-beta-depleted transplantation in children. Study results and caveats: T-cell counts and diversity at one year post-transplant came mainly from newly produced T cells. Some patients owed their high day-60 TCRbeta diversity to surviving recipient T cells and thymic progenitors. Approximately two months post-transplant, alpha-beta T cells reportedly originated from several hundred expanded graft clones.

Unique molecular identifiers featured in how the TCRbeta library was prepared. TCRdb used MiXCR to reprocess the PCR reads, holding one entry per CDR3 protein. The sample holds more than 500,000 distinct CDR3 sequences; 9.5% to 12% are singletons and the top ten take approximately 14%. Trimming pared 2 bases from V and 8 bases from J, leaving 17 bases between. The CDR3 has 15 amino acids. Germline values: CDR1 LGHDT, CDR2 YNNKEL (reference sequence). This clonotype was counted between two and nine times. Its antigen is undetermined. The sample was PBMCs, mostly from graft donor cells, taken 180 days after TCRalphabeta/CD19-depleted stem cell transplant. This TCR came from a female patient aged 2-10 years who had a stem cell transplant for aplastic anemia, so the T cells may come from the graft donor. The V call is TRBV3-1, the J call TRBJ2-3; D possibly matches TRBD1 or TRBD2 (5 bases each). CDR3 in amino acids: CASSQPREYGGTQYF. Here the CDR3 DNA reads TGTGCCAGCAGCCAACCTCGGGAATATGGGGGTACGCAGTATTTT.